The rows below give T cell receptor beta chains drawn from one sample of a study of identical twins. TCRdb reprocessed the 5' RACE reads via MiXCR and lists one record per CDR3 protein. Of about 530,000 distinct CDR3 sequences detected, approximately 20% appear once; the ten largest clones hold 0.4% to 0.6%. This sample also appeared in a second study, on yellow fever vaccine responses in identical twins.

Specimen: CD4+ T cells sorted from blood. These receptors all stem from a woman in her late teens or twenties in good health. The CDR3 runs from the conserved cysteine through the conserved F or W. D genes are given only for firm matches. Only part of the rows carry a size: once, few, many, or a class if the clone is expanded.

D	size	V	J	DNA	CDR3
NA	NA	TRBV5-1	TRBJ2-2	TGCGCCGGCCGGGAAGAGAACACCGGGGAGCTGTTTTTT	CAGREENTGELFF
TRBD2	few	TRBV5-1	TRBJ2-1	TGCGCCAGCAGCCCCCACCAAACTAGCGGAGTTGGGGATGAGCAGTTCTTC	CASSPHQTSGVGDEQFF
TRBD1	NA	TRBV7-2	TRBJ2-1	TGTGCCAGCAGCAGACAGGGCGCCTACAATGAGCAGTTCTTC	CASSRQGAYNEQFF
NA	few	TRBV14	TRBJ2-3	TGTGCCAGCAGCTCCTTGGGAGGACTACAGACAGATACGCAGTATTTT	CASSSLGGLQTDTQYF
NA	NA	TRBV11-3	TRBJ2-7	TGTGCCAGCAGCACCCTACCCTACGAGCAGTACTTC	CASSTLPYEQYF
TRBD2	NA	TRBV20-1	TRBJ2-3	TGCAGTGCTAGGTTCCTGGGCGGGAGAGATACGCAGTATTTT	CSARFLGGRDTQYF
NA	NA	TRBV15	TRBJ2-2	TGTGCCACCAGCAGACAGGGGCGGGGAAACACCGGGGAGCTGTTTTTT	CATSRQGRGNTGELFF
NA	few	TRBV5-1	TRBJ2-4	TGCGCCAGCAGCTTGGGGGGAAGTAATGGCAAAAACATTCAGTACTTC	CASSLGGSNGKNIQYF
NA	NA	TRBV29-1	TRBJ1-1	TGCAGCGGCCGGTGGGGGTCAGTCGCTGAAGCTTTCTTT	CSGRWGSVAEAFF
NA	many	TRBV5-1	TRBJ2-5	TGTGCCAGCAGCTTGTCCCAAGAGACCCAGTACTTC	CASSLSQETQYF
NA	NA	TRBV20-1	TRBJ2-5	TGCAGTGCTTTGGGACTCACTCCGATGGCCCAGTACTTC	CSALGLTPMAQYF
NA	NA	TRBV7-9	TRBJ2-1	TGTGCCAGCAGCTTAGGGGCAGGAATCTACAATGAGCAGTTCTTC	CASSLGAGIYNEQFF
TRBD2	NA	TRBV12-3/TRBV12-4	TRBJ2-7	TGTGCCAGCAGTTTCCAGTCCGGGACTAGCGGGAAGATCTCCGAGCAGTACTTC	CASSFQSGTSGKISEQYF